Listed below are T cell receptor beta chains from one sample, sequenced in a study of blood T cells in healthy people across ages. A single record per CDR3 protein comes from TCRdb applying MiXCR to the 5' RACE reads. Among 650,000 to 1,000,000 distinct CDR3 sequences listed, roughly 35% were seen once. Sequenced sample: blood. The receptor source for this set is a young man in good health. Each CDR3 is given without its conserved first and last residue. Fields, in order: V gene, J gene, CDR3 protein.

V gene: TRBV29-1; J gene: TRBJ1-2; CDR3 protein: SVGEGGRNGYT
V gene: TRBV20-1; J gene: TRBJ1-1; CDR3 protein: SAITRTGRTTEAF
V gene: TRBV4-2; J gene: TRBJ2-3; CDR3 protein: ASSPDGGAYTDTQY
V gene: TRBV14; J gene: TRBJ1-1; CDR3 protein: ASSQEGGVREGTEAF
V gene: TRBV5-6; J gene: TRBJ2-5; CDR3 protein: ASSWDLAGEKDEQY
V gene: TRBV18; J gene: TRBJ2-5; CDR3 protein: ASSPPGRGRDEQY
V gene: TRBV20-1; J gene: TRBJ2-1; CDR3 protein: SARATTGGRF
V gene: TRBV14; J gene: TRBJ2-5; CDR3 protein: ASSQDRQVGSETQY
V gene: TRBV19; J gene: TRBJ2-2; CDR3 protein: ASSILQDTGELF
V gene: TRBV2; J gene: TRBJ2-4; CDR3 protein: ASSARLADIAKNIQY
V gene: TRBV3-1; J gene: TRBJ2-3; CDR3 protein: ASSTLAGEVGDTQY
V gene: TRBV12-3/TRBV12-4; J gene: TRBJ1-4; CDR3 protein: ASSLYQGVDQLF
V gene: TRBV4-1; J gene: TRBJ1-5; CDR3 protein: ASGQGQISNQPQH
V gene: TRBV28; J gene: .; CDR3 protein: ASSSPPGNSYEQF
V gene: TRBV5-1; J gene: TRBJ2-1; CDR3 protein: ASSFRARELGDEQF
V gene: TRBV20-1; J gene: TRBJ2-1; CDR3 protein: SARLRGSSYNEQF
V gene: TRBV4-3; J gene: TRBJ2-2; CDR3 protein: ASSQGGWTGELF
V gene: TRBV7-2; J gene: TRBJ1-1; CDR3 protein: ASSLSRNPRQSEAF
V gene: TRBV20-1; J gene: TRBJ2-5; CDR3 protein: SASVYQETQY
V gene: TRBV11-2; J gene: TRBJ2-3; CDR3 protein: ASSLTGTGTTDTQY
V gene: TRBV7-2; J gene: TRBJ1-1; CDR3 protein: ASSLGTATEAF
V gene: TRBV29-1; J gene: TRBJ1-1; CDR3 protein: SYLTGGRAF
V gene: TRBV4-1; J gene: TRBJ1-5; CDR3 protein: ASSQGMAVSLNQPQH
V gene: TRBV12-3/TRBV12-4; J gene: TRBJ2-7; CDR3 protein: ASRLAGAYEQY
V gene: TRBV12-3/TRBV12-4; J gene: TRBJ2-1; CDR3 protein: ASSPNSGEQF
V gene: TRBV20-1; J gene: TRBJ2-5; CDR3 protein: SARGLAGGPDEQY
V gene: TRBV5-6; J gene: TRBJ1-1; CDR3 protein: ASSGVVNTEAF
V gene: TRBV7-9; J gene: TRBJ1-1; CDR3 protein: ASSLQVTLTEAF
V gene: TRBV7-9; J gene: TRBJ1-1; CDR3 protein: ASSSKTGSEAF
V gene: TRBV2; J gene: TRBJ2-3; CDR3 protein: ASSGLAGARVKDTQY
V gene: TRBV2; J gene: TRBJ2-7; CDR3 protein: ASSEALLEDDYEQY
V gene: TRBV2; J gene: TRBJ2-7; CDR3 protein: ASSVSAYEQY
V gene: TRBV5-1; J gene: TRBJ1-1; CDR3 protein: ASSDNRIFEAF
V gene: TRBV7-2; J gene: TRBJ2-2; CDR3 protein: ASSTPTGMVTGELF
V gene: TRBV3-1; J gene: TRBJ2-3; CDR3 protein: ASSRGRAGTDTQY
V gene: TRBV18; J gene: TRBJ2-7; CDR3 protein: ASSPPGQESGSYEQY
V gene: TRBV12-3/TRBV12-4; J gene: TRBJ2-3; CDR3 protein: ASSYLGGGTDTQY
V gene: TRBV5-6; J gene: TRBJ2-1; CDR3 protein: ASGRGSGGVRNEQF
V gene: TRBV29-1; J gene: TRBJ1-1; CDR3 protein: SVEVSGGNTEAF
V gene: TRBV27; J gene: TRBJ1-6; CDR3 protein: ASSLSPSYGDSPLH